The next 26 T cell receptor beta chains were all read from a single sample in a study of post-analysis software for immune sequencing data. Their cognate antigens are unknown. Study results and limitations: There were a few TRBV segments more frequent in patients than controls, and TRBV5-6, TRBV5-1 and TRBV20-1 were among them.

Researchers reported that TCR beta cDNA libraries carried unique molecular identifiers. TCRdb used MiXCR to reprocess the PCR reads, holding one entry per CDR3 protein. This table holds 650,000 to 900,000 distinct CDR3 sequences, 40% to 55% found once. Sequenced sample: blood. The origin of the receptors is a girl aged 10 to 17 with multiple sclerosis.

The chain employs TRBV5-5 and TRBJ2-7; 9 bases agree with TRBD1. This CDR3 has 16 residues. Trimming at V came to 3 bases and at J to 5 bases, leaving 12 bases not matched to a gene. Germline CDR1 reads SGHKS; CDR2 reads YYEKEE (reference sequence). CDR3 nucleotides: TGTGCCAGCAGCTCGGGGACAGGGTCTCCGGTCCACGAGCAGTACTTC. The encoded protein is CASSSGTGSPVHEQYF.

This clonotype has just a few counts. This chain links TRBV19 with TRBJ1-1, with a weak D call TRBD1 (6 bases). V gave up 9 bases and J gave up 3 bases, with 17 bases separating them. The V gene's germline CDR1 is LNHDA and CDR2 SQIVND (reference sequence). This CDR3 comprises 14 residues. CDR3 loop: CASRRQAGDTEAFF. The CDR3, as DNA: TGTGCCAGCCGTCGACAGGCGGGGGACACTGAAGCTTTCTTT.

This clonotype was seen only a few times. CDR3 residues: CSVVGPTSGANVLTF. The CDR3 DNA reads as TGCAGCGTTGTTGGCCCTACCTCTGGGGCCAACGTCCTGACTTTC. This rearrangement joins TRBV29-1 to TRBJ2-6, with D unresolved. The length of the CDR3 is 15 residues. CDR1 and CDR2 from the germline V gene are SQVTM and ANQGSEA. The V gene lost 4 bases and the J gene lost 0 bases, with 10 bases spanning the gap.

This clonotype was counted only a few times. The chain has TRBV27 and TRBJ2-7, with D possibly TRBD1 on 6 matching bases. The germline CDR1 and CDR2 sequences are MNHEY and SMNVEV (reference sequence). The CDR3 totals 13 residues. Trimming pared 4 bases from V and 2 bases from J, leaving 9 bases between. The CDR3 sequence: CASSYQGTYEQYF. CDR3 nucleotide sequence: TGTGCCAGCAGTTATCAGGGGACCTACGAGCAGTACTTC.

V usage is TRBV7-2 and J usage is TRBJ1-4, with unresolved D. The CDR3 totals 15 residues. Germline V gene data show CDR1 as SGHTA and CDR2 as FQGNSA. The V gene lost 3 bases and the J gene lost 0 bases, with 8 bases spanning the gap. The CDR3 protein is CASSLATSTNEKLFF. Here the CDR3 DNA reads TGTGCCAGCAGCTTGGCAACCTCAACTAATGAAAAACTGTTTTTT.

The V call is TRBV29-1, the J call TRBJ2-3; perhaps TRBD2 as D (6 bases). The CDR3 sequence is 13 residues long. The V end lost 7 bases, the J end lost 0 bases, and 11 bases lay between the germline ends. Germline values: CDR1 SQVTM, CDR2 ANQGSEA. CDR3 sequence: CSADRGSTDTQYF. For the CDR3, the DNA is TGCAGCGCAGACCGGGGGAGCACAGATACGCAGTATTTT.

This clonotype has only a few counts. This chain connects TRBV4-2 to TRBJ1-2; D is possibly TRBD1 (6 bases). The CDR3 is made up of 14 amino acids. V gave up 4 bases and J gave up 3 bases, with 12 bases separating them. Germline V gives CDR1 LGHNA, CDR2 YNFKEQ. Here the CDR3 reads CASSREDRDYGYTF. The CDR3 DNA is TGTGCCAGCAGCCGAGAGGACAGAGACTATGGCTACACCTTC.

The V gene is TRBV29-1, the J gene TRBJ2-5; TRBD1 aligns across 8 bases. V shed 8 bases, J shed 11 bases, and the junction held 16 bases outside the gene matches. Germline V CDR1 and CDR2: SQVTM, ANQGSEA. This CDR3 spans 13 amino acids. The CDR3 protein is CSTSDRVGGEQYF. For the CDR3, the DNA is TGCAGCACCTCGGACAGGGTTGGTGGAGAGCAGTACTTC. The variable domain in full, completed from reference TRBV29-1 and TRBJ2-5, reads SAVISQKPSRDICQRGTSLTIQCQVDSQVTMMFWYRQQPGQSLTLIATANQGSEATYESGFVIDKFPISRPNLTFSTLTVSNMSPEDSSIYLCSTSDRVGGEQYFGPGTRLLVL.

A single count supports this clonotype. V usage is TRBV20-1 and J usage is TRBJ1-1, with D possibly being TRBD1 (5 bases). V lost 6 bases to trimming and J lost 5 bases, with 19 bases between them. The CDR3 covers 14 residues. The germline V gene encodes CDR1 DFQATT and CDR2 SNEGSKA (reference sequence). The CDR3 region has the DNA TGCAGTGCCAGGACCGGGGCCCTAGGAACTGAAGCTTTCTTT. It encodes CSARTGALGTEAFF.

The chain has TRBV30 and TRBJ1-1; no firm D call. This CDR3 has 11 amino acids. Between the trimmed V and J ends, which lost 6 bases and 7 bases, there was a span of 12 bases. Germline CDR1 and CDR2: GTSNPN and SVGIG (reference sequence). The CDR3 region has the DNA TGTGCCTGTAGGGTGAAAGGTGAAGCTTTCTTT. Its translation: CACRVKGEAFF.

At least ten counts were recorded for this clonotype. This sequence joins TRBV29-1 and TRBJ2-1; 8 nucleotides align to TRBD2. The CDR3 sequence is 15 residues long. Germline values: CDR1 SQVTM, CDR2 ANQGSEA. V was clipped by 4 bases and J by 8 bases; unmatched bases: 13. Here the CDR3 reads CSVAQGSGRRYEQFF. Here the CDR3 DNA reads TGCAGCGTTGCCCAGGGCAGCGGGAGAAGATATGAGCAGTTCTTC.

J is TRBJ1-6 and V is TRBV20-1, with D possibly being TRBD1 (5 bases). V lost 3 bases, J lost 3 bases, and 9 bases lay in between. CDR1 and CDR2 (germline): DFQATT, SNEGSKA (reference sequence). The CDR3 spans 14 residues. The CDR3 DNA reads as TGCAGTGCTAGTGGCAGGGACTATAATTCACCCCTCCACTTT. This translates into CSASGRDYNSPLHF.

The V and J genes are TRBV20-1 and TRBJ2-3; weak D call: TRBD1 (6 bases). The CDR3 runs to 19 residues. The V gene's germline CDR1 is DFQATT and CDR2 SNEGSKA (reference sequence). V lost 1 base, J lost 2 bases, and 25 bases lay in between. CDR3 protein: CSARVVGDTKGTTTDTQYF. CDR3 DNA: TGCAGTGCTAGAGTGGTCGGGGATACGAAAGGGACAACCACAGATACGCAGTATTTT.

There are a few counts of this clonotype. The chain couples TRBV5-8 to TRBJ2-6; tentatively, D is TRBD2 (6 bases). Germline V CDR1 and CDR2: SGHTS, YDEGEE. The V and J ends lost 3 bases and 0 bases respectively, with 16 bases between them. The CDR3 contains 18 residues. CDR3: CASSSLGGFSSGANVLTF. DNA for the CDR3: TGTGCCAGCAGCTCCCTCGGGGGATTCTCCTCTGGGGCCAACGTCCTGACTTTC. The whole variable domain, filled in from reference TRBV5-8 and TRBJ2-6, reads EAGVTQSPTHLIKTRGQQATLRCSPISGHTSVYWYQQALGLGLQFLLWYDEGEERNRGNFPPRFSGRQFPNYSSELNVNALELEDSALYLCASSSLGGFSSGANVLTFGAGSRLTVL.

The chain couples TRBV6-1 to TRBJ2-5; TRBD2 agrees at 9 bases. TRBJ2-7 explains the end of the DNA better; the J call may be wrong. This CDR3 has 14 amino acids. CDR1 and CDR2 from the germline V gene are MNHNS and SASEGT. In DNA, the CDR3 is TGTGCCAGCAGTGAGATTTGGACTAGCGACGAGCAGTACTTC. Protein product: CASSEIWTSDEQYF.

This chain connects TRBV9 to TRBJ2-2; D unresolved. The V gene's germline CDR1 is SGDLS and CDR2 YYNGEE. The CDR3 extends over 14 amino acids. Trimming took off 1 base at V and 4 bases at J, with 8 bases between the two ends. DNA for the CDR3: TGTGCCAGCAGCGTACGGACCCCCACCGGGGAGCTGTTTTTT. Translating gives CASSVRTPTGELFF.

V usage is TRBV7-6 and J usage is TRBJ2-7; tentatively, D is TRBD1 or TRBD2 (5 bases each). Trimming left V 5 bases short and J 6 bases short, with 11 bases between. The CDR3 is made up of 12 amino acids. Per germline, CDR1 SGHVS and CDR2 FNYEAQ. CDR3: CASSQGRGEQYF. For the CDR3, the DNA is TGTGCCAGCAGCCAGGGACGGGGCGAGCAGTACTTC.

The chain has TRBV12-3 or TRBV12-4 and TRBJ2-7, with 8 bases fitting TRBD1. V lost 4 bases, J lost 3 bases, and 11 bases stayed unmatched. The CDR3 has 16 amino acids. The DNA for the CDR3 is TGTGCCAGCAGTTCTAGTGACAGGGGATGGTTCTACGAGCAGTACTTC. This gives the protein CASSSSDRGWFYEQYF.

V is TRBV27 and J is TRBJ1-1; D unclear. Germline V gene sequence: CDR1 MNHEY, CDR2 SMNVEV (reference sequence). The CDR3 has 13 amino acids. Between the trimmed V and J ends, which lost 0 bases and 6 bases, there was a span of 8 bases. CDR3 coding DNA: TGTGCCAGCAGTTTATCAGGGCTGGCTGAAGCTTTCTTT. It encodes CASSLSGLAEAFF.

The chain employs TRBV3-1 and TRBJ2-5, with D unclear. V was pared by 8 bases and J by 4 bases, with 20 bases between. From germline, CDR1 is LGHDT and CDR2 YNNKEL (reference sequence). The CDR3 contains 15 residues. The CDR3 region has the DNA TGTGCCAGCTTCCTCACGCGGCGGAGTAGAGAGACCCAGTACTTC. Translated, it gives CASFLTRRSRETQYF.

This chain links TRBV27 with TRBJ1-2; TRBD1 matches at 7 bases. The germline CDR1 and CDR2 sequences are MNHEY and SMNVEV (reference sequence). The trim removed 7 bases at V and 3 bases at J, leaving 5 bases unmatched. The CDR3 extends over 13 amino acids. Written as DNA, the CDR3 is TGTGCCAGCAAACGAGGGGGCTACTATGGCTACACCTTC. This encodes CASKRGGYYGYTF.

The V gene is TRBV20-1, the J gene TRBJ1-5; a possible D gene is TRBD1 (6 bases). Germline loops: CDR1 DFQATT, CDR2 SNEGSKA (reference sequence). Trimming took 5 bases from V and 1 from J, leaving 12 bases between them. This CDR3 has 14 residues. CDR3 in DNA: TGCAGTGCTTCCAAGGGGGGGAGCAATCAGCCCCAGCATTTT. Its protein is CSASKGGSNQPQHF.

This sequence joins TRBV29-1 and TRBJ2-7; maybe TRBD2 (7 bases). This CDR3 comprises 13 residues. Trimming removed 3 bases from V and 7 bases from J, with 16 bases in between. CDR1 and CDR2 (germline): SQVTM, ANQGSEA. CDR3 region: CSVEETGGAEQYF. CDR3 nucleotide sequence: TGCAGCGTTGAGGAGACGGGGGGCGCTGAGCAGTACTTC.

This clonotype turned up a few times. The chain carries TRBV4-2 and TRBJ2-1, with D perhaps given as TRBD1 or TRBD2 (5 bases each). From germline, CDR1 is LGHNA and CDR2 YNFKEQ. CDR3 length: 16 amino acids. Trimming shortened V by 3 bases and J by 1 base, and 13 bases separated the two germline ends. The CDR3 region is CASSHRWDESYNEQFF. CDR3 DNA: TGTGCCAGCAGCCACCGATGGGACGAGTCCTACAATGAGCAGTTCTTC.

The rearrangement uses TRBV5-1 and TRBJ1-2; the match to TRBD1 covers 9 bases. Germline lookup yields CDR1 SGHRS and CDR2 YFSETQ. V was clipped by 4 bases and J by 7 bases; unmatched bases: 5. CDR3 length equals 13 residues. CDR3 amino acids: CASSTGTGFGYTF. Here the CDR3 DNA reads TGCGCCAGCAGCACCGGGACAGGGTTTGGCTACACCTTC.

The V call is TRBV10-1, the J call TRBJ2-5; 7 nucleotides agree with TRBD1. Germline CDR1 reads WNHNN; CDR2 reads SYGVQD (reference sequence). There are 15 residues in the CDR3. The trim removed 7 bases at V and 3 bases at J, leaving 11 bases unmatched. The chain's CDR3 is CASIEYRGAEETQYF. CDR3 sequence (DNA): TGCGCCAGCATTGAATACAGGGGCGCAGAAGAGACCCAGTACTTC.